The T cell receptor beta chain under discussion was sequenced for a study of blood T cell repertoires in COVID-19. About the study: Sites in the United States, Italy and Spain provided acute and convalescent COVID-19 samples. Sample material is recorded as cDNA or gDNA derived from T cells, B-cell-depleted T cells, or PBMCs.

In the original processing: How many nucleated cells were present was estimated from reference gene primer amplification. This table comes from immunoSEQ multiplex PCR, and its TCRdb copy is limited to in-frame clones, with some not included. V and J calls and clone size come straight from that table; D and trimming were deduced from the DNA. This table has over 200,000 clones, 75% to 90% appearing once. This clone was recorded a few times. This CDR3 contains 14 residues. V lost 4 bases and J lost 0; bases outside the gene matches: 0. Germline assignment: CDR1 SEHNR and CDR2 FQNEAQ (reference sequence).

The receptor's source is a man in his forties or fifties with acute or convalescent COVID-19. J is TRBJ1-1 and V is TRBV7-9; 9 bases are a match to TRBD1. The sample taken for sequencing was peripheral blood. The CDR3 coding sequence is TGTGCCAGCAGCTGGACAGGGGTGAACACTGAAGCTTTCTTT. Encoded protein: CASSWTGVNTEAFF.